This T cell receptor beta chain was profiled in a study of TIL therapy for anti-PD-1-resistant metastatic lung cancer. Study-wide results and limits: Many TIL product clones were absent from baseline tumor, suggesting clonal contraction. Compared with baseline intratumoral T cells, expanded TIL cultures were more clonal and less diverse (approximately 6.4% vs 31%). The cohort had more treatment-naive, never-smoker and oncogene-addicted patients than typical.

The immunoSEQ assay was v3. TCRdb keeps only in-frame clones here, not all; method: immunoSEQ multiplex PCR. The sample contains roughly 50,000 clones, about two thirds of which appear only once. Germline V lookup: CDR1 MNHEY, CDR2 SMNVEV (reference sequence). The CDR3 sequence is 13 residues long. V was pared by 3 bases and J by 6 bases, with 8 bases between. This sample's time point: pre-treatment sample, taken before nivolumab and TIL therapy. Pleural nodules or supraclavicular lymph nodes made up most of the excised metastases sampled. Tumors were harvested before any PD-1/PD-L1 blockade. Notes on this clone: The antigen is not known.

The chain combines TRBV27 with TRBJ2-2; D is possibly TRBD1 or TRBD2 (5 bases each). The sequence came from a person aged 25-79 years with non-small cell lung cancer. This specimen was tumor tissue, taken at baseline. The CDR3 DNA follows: TGTGCCAGCAGTTTTCGGGGCGCCGGGGAGCTGTTTTTT. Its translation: CASSFRGAGELFF.